These 14 T cell receptor beta chains came from one sample sequenced in a study of OX40 agonist ivuxolimab in advanced cancers. Libraries were prepared by immunoSEQ multiplex PCR; TCRdb keeps only in-frame clonotypes and omits some of them. The sample shows about 82,000 clones, over 80% of them seen only once. The sequenced sample was CD4+ or CD8+ T cells sorted from blood, obtained in a trial of the OX40 agonist ivuxolimab. The receptors originated from an adult with an advanced solid tumor such as melanoma, head and neck, liver or kidney cancer.

V is TRBV25-1 and J is TRBJ2-3, with TRBD1 identical over 10 bases. The J segment lost 1 base and the V segment lost 4 bases, leaving 2 bases of the junction unmatched. CDR1 and CDR2 (germline): MGHDK, SYGVNS. The CDR3 length is 15 residues. The CDR3 DNA reads TGTGCCAGCAGTGGAGGGACAGGGGGCACAGATACGCAGTATTTT. It translates to CASSGGTGGTDTQYF.

The chain couples TRBV4-1 to TRBJ1-1; TRBD1 agrees at 12 bases. The germline V gene encodes CDR1 MGHRA and CDR2 YSYEKL. Trimming cost V 6 bases and J 5 bases; bases outside gene matches: 10. The CDR3 has 16 amino acids. The CDR3 loop is CASRPSGQGAGTEAFF. The CDR3 nucleotides are TGCGCCAGCAGACCCTCGGGACAGGGGGCTGGAACTGAAGCTTTCTTT.

V is TRBV4-1 and J is TRBJ1-1, with 8 bases matching TRBD1. V lost 2 bases to trimming and J lost 2 bases; unmatched junction nucleotides: 4. Germline V gene lookup returns CDR1 MGHRA and CDR2 YSYEKL. The CDR3 loop spans 15 amino acids. The CDR3 loop is CASSQRGQVNTEAFF. The CDR3 DNA is TGCGCCAGCAGCCAAAGGGGACAGGTTAACACTGAAGCTTTCTTT.

The chain is built from TRBV5-6 and TRBJ2-7; 8 bases align to TRBD1. The V and J ends lost 4 bases and 2 bases, in that order; junction bases with no gene match: 2. Germline V gives CDR1 SGHDT, CDR2 YYEEEE. The CDR3 consists of 13 residues. In nucleotides, the CDR3 is TGTGCCAGCAGCCCGGACAGGGCCTACGAGCAGTACTTC. Translation: CASSPDRAYEQYF.

The chain employs TRBV5-1 and TRBJ1-4, with 9 bases lining up with TRBD1. The CDR3 length is 15 residues. Germline CDR1 SGHRS, CDR2 YFSETQ. J lost 8 bases, V lost 4 bases, and 9 bases had no gene match. The CDR3 protein is CASSATGTGHEKLFF. CDR3 sequence (DNA): TGCGCCAGCAGCGCAACCGGGACAGGGCACGAAAAACTGTTTTTT.

The chain recombines TRBV4-3 with TRBJ2-1; 8 bases line up with TRBD1. The CDR3 consists of 16 residues. Germline V CDR1 and CDR2: LGHNA, YSLEER. J lost 5 bases, V lost 3 bases, and 9 bases had no gene match. The CDR3 DNA reads as TGCGCCAGCAGCCACCCGGCCGGACAGGGACACAATGAGCAGTTCTTC. Residues: CASSHPAGQGHNEQFF.

This clone was detected ten times or more. The chain couples TRBV6-5 to TRBJ1-2, with a tentative D call TRBD1 (5 bases). Germline V CDR1 and CDR2: MNHEY, SVGAGI. The length of the CDR3 is 14 residues. The V and J ends lost 1 base and 4 bases respectively, with 10 bases between them. CDR3 nucleotide sequence: TGTGCCAGCAGTTACTTTAGGGGTAGCTATGGCTACACCTTC. This encodes CASSYFRGSYGYTF.

The V gene is TRBV7-3, the J gene TRBJ1-1, with D possibly TRBD1 on 6 matching bases. Germline CDR1 reads SGHTA; CDR2 reads FQGTGA. The CDR3 runs 14 residues. Trimming left V 4 bases short and J 11 bases short, with 20 bases between. The chain's CDR3 is CASSSDGGHRMAFF. In nucleotides, the CDR3 is TGTGCCAGCAGCTCTGATGGGGGACATCGGATGGCTTTCTTT.

The chain recombines TRBV7-2 with TRBJ2-1; 12 nucleotides align to TRBD2. Looked up from germline, CDR1 is SGHTA and CDR2 is FQGNSA. The CDR3 has 19 amino acids. The V segment lost 1 base and the J segment 1 base; nucleotides outside the gene matches: 8. The CDR3 region is CASSLDPTSGGPSYNEQFF. CDR3 nucleotides: TGTGCCAGCAGCTTAGATCCCACTAGCGGGGGGCCTTCCTACAATGAGCAGTTCTTC.

This clone appeared a single time. The chain carries TRBV5-1 and TRBJ2-5; weak D call: TRBD2 (6 bases). There are 15 residues in the CDR3. V lost 1 base to trimming and J lost 1 base, with 11 bases between them. The germline V gene has CDR1 SGHRS and CDR2 YFSETQ. In DNA form, the CDR3 reads TGCGCCAGCAGCTTGTGGGGCGGGACCCAAGAGACCCAGTACTTC. Amino acid sequence: CASSLWGGTQETQYF. The full variable domain, in which reference TRBV5-1 and TRBJ2-5 provide the parts outside the CDR3, is KAGVTQTPRYLIKTRGQQVTLSCSPISGHRSVSWYQQTPGQGLQFLFEYFSETQRNKGNFPGRFSGRQFSNSRSEMNVSTLELGDSALYLCASSLWGGTQETQYFGPGTRLLVL.

This chain joins TRBV7-6 and TRBJ1-1, with a weak D call TRBD1 (6 bases). Trimming stripped 5 bases from V and 4 bases from J, with 8 bases between. CDR3 length equals 12 residues. Germline V gene data show CDR1 as SGHVS and CDR2 as FNYEAQ. The CDR3 bases are TGTGCCAGCAGCCAAGGGGGCACTGAAGCTTTCTTT. Its protein is CASSQGGTEAFF.

The chain couples TRBV29-1 to TRBJ2-7; no clear D gene. Germline assignment: CDR1 SQVTM and CDR2 ANQGSEA. V dropped 0 bases and J dropped 1 base, with 10 bases sitting between them. CDR3 length: 14 residues. CDR3 in DNA: TGCAGCGTTGAAGACGAGGACGTATCCTACGAGCAGTACTTC. Protein: CSVEDEDVSYEQYF.

The CDR3 DNA follows: TGTGCCAGCGACGACCCCCAGGGTGGCACTGAAGCTTTCTTT. This sequence encodes CASDDPQGGTEAFF. This chain connects TRBV7-9 to TRBJ1-1; tentative D call: TRBD1 (5 bases). The V gene lost 8 bases and the J gene lost 4 bases, with 17 bases spanning the gap. CDR3 length: 14 residues. Germline loops: CDR1 SEHNR, CDR2 FQNEAQ (reference sequence). Drawing the rest from reference TRBV7-9 and TRBJ1-1, the complete variable domain is DTGVSQNPRHKITKRGQNVTFRCDPISEHNRLYWYRQTLGQGPEFLTYFQNEAQLEKSRLLSDRFSAERPKGSFSTLEIQRTEQGDSAMYLCASDDPQGGTEAFFGQGTRLTVV.

This CDR3 reads CAIRGTDINEQYF. The CDR3 DNA sequence: TGTGCCATCAGGGGGACAGACATCAACGAGCAGTACTTC. This chain joins TRBV10-3 and TRBJ2-7, with 7 bases lining up with TRBD1. This CDR3 has 13 residues. Germline lookup yields CDR1 ENHRY and CDR2 SYGVKD. V was clipped by 6 bases and J by 5 bases; unmatched bases: 7.